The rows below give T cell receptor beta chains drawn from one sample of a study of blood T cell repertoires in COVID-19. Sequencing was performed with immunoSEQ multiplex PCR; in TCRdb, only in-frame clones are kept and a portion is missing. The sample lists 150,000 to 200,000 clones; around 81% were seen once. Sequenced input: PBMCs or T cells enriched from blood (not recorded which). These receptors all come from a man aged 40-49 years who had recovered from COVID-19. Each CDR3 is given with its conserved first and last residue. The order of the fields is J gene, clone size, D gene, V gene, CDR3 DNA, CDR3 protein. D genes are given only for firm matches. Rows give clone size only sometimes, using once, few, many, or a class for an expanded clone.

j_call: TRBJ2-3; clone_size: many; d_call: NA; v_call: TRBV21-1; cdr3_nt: TGTGCCAGCAGCAAAGGAAGGGCGGGGGGCGAGCCTCGAGGGGATAAAGATACGCAGTATTTT; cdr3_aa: CASSKGRAGGEPRGDKDTQYF
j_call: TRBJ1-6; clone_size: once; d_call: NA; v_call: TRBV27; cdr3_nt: TGTGCCAGCAGTTTATCCCGGGGAGGCTCACCCCTCCACTTT; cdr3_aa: CASSLSRGGSPLHF
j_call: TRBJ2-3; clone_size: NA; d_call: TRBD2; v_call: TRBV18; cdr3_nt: TGTGCCAGCTCACCACCAAATAGCGGGGGAGCTCAGCCAGATACGCAGTATTTT; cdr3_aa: CASSPPNSGGAQPDTQYF
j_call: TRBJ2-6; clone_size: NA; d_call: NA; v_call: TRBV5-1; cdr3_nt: TGCGCCAGCAGCTTGGCCGGGAACCCGTCTGGGGCCAACGTCCTGACTTTC; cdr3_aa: CASSLAGNPSGANVLTF
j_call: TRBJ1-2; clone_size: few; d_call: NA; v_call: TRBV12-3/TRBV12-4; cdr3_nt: TGTGCCAGCAGTTTGGACGGACTCTATGGCTACACCTTC; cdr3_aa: CASSLDGLYGYTF
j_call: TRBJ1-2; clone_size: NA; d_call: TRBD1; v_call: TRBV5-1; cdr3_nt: TGCGCCAGCAGCCGACCGGGACAGGTCTATGGCTACACCTTC; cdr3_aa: CASSRPGQVYGYTF
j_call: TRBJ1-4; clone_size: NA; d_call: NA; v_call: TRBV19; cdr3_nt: TGTGCCAGTAGTTCCTGGTTCACAGCTGAAAAACTGTTTTTT; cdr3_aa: CASSSWFTAEKLFF
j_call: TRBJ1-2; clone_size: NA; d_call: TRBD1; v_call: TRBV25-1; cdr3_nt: TGTGCCAGCAGTGAACTCTACCTGGACAGGGGAAGCTATGGCTACACCTTC; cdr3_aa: CASSELYLDRGSYGYTF
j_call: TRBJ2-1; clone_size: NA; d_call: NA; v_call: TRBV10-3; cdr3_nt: TGTGCCATCAGTGGCCGGGAGCGGGTGATTGTGTCCTACAATGAGCAGTTCTTC; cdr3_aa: CAISGRERVIVSYNEQFF
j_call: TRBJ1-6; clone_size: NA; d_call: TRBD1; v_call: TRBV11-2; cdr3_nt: TGTGCCAGCAGCGGAGACAGGGGAGACTATAATTCACCCCTCCACTTT; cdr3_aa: CASSGDRGDYNSPLHF
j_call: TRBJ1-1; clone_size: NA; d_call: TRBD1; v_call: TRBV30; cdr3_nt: TGTGCCTGGAGGGGGACAGTTGAAGCTTTCTTT; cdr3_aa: CAWRGTVEAFF
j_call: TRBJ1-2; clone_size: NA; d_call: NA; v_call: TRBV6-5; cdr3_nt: TGTGCCAGCAGTTACGAGTCAGGTCCCTTTGTTGGTGGCTACACCTTC; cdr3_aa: CASSYESGPFVGGYTF
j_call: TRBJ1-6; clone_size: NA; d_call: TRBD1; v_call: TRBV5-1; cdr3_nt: TGCGCCAGCAGCTTGGGAGGACAGGCCAATTCACCCCTCCACTTT; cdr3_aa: CASSLGGQANSPLHF
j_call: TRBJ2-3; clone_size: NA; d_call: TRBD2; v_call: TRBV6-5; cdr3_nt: TGTGCCAGCAGCCTGGCTAGCGGGGGAGATACGCAGTATTTT; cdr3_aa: CASSLASGGDTQYF
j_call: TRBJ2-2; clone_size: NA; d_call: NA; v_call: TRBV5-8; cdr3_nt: TGTGCCAGCAGCTTGGCCGGGAAGAGCGTAGCCGGGGAGCTGTTTTTT; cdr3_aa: CASSLAGKSVAGELFF
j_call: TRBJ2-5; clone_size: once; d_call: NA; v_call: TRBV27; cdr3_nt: TGTGCCGTAGGAGGGCCGTACCAAGAGACCCAGTACTTC; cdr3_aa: CAVGGPYQETQYF
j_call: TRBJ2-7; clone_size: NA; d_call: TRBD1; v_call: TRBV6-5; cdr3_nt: TGTGCCAGCAGAGGCGACAGGGGCAGCTCCTACGAGCAGTACTTC; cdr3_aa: CASRGDRGSSYEQYF